These 22 T cell receptor beta chains share one sample of origin, sequenced in a study of immune heterogeneity within non-small cell lung tumors. Multiplex PCR amplified TCR beta CDR3 with 32 V and 13 J primers. TCRdb processed the multiplex PCR reads anew with MiXCR; each CDR3 protein has one entry. The sample lists over 10,000 distinct CDR3 sequences; 23% were seen once. Bulk tumor genomic DNA was the template, and each sample received around 650 ng. Doctors removed several biopsies from each primary tumor during surgery, keeping them far apart. Curative operations were performed on patients who had untreated, newly diagnosed non-small cell lung cancer. The sample taken for sequencing was lung tumor tissue. The receptor source for this set is a man over 45 with non-small cell lung cancer.

The table lists this clonotype with a few counts. The rearrangement links TRBV5-1 to TRBJ2-7, with D tentatively TRBD1 (6 bases). Germline V gene sequence: CDR1 SGHRS, CDR2 YFSETQ. The CDR3 is 14 amino acids. Trimming left V 4 bases short and J 2 bases short, with 13 bases between. The CDR3 DNA follows: TGCGCCAGCAGCCTATGGGGGCAGACCTACGAGCAGTACTTC. Protein sequence: CASSLWGQTYEQYF.

This clonotype was seen a few times. This CDR3 reads CASSLGGIYSNQPQHF. CDR3 DNA: TGTGCCAGCAGCTTGGGTGGTATATATAGCAATCAGCCCCAGCATTTT. The chain uses TRBV5-5 and TRBJ1-5; D is unresolved. This CDR3 comprises 16 residues. Trimming shortened V by 0 bases and J by 0 bases, and 10 bases separated the two germline ends. Germline CDR1 is SGHKS and CDR2 is YYEKEE (reference sequence). Combining the CDR3 with reference TRBV5-5 and TRBJ1-5 gives the whole variable domain DAGVTQSPTHLIKTRGQQVTLRCSPISGHKSVSWYQQVLGQGPQFIFQYYEKEERGRGNFPDRFSARQFPNYSSELNVNALLLGDSALYLCASSLGGIYSNQPQHFGDGTRLSIL.

This clonotype was observed once. This may come from a read error, since a much larger clone is one base off. This chain joins TRBV5-1 and TRBJ2-6, with D perhaps TRBD1 (5 bases). Per germline, CDR1 SGHRS and CDR2 YFSETQ. CDR3 size: 14 residues. CDR3 in amino acids: CASSLGAGANVLIF. For the CDR3, the DNA is TGCGCCAGCAGCTTGGGCGCTGGGGCCAACGTCCTGATTTTC.

This clonotype showed up many times. The chain combines TRBV11-2 with TRBJ2-2; no reliable D call. There are 13 residues in the CDR3. V lost 0 bases and J 6 bases, leaving 5 bases between the germline ends. CDR1 SGHAT and CDR2 FQNNGV come from the germline V gene. The CDR3 reads CASSLDRAGELFF. In DNA, the CDR3 is TGTGCCAGCAGCTTAGATCGGGCCGGGGAGCTGTTTTTT.

In regard to this clonotype: A clone one base away is much larger, so this may be a read error. This rearrangement joins TRBV12-3 or TRBV12-4 to TRBJ2-4; 8 positions match TRBD1. The CDR3 totals 15 residues. The junction had 9 bases not matched to a gene; V was cut back by 8 bases and J by 3 bases. The CDR3 bases are TGTGCCAGCCGGTCAGGGGGCTCAGTCAAAAACATTCAGTACTTC. Protein product: CASRSGGSVKNIQYF.

This clonotype was seen many times. This chain connects TRBV3-1 to TRBJ1-1; 8 bases fit TRBD1. This CDR3 is built from 16 residues. Germline V gene lookup returns CDR1 LGHDT and CDR2 YNNKEL (reference sequence). V lost 2 bases to trimming and J lost 2 bases; unmatched junction nucleotides: 7. CDR3 DNA: TGTGCCAGCAGCCAATCTTCAGGGGGCTACAACACTGAAGCTTTCTTT. Protein product: CASSQSSGGYNTEAFF.

This clonotype was seen only a few times. This sequence joins TRBV29-1 and TRBJ2-7, with D unresolved. Germline CDR1 SQVTM, CDR2 ANQGSEA. CDR3 size: 14 residues. V was shortened by 7 bases and J by 2 bases, with 18 bases between the two germline ends. The CDR3 reads CSAGPGLFPYEQYF. The CDR3, as DNA: TGCAGCGCTGGGCCCGGGCTCTTCCCCTACGAGCAGTACTTC.

J is TRBJ2-1 and V is TRBV5-6, with D perhaps matching TRBD2 (5 bases). V was pared by 2 bases and J by 2 bases, with 14 bases between. This CDR3 contains 16 residues. Germline V CDR1 and CDR2: SGHDT, YYEEEE. The CDR3 here is CASSLFGDSTYNEQFF. Here the CDR3 DNA reads TGTGCCAGCAGCTTATTCGGGGATAGCACCTACAATGAGCAGTTCTTC.

As regards this clonotype: This may come from a read error, since a much larger clone is one base off. The V and J genes are TRBV20-1 and TRBJ2-7; a possible D gene is TRBD2 (6 bases). The CDR3 runs 13 residues. Germline V gene sequence: CDR1 DFQATT, CDR2 SNEGSKA (reference sequence). Trimming left V 5 bases short and J 3 bases short, with 14 bases between. The CDR3 sequence: CSARGGNNYEQYF. In nucleotides, the CDR3 is TGCAGTGCTCGAGGCGGGAATAACTACGAGCAGTACTTC.

Details on this clonotype: This could be a read error, since a much larger clone is one nucleotide away. This chain uses TRBV5-1 with TRBJ2-2; D call uncertain. Germline assignment: CDR1 SGHRS and CDR2 YFSETQ. Trimming removed 4 bases from V and 4 bases from J, with 11 bases in between. The CDR3 runs 14 residues. This chain's CDR3 is CASSQQVATGELFF. The CDR3, as DNA: TGCGCCAGCAGCCAGCAGGTGGCCACCGGGGAGCTGTTTTTT.

With respect to this clonotype: Germline and junction disagree at one end, which may indicate a read error. The genes are TRBV5-6 and TRBJ2-2; D ambiguous. Germline V gives CDR1 SGHDT, CDR2 YYEEEE. The CDR3 is 14 amino acids. The CDR3 sequence: CAISLTRNTGELFF. In DNA, the CDR3 is TGTGCCATCAGCTTGACCCGGAACACCGGGGAGCTGTTTTTT. Drawing the rest from reference TRBV5-6 and TRBJ2-2, the complete variable domain is DAGVTQSPTHLIKTRGQQVTLRCSPKSGHDTVSWYQQALGQGPQFIFQYYEEEERQRGNFPDRFSGHQFPNYSSELNVNALLLGDSALYLCAISLTRNTGELFFGEGSRLTVL.

This clonotype was seen only a few times. Sequence at one end of the junction differs from germline and may be a read error. The chain links TRBV5-8 to TRBJ2-5; D is unclear. The CDR3 contains 10 residues. The germline V gene has CDR1 SGHTS and CDR2 YDEGEE. The CDR3 nucleotides are TGTGCCAGCAGCCAAATGTCCTCCGCGTTC. Protein product: CASSQMSSAF.

Of note for this clonotype: A much bigger clone sits one base away, suggesting this may be a read error. The CDR3 bases are TGCAGCGTTGAAGGGACGGGTCGAGGCACCGGGGAGCTGTTTTTT. Its protein is CSVEGTGRGTGELFF. V usage is TRBV29-1 and J usage is TRBJ2-2; unclear D gene. Between the trimmed V and J ends, which lost 1 base and 4 bases, there was a span of 13 bases. CDR3 length: 15 residues. The V gene's germline CDR1 is SQVTM and CDR2 ANQGSEA.

The V gene is TRBV7-3, the J gene TRBJ2-1; unclear D gene. CDR1 and CDR2 from the germline V gene are SGHTA and FQGTGA. The CDR3 consists of 14 residues. The V end was cut by 3 bases, the J end by 1 base, with 7 bases between. CDR3 region: CASSLARSYNEQFF. In nucleotides, the CDR3 is TGTGCCAGCAGCTTGGCCAGGTCCTACAATGAGCAGTTCTTC. Looking up the rest from reference TRBV7-3 and TRBJ2-1 gives the full variable domain: GAGVSQTPSNKVTEKGKYVELRCDPISGHTALYWYRQSLGQGPEFLIYFQGTGAADDSGLPNDRFFAVRPEGSVSTLKIQRTERGDSAVYLCASSLARSYNEQFFGPGTRLTVL.

This clonotype was detected ten times or more. V and J are TRBV20-1 and TRBJ2-1; TRBD2 is a possible D gene (6 bases). Trimming removed 5 bases at V and 7 bases at J, with 18 bases between. The CDR3 consists of 14 residues. Germline assignment: CDR1 DFQATT and CDR2 SNEGSKA (reference sequence). The CDR3 is CSAPSPAGRNEQFF. The DNA of the CDR3 is TGCAGTGCTCCCTCCCCGGCGGGACGGAATGAGCAGTTCTTC.

Turning to this clonotype: A clone one base away is much larger, so this may be a read error. The chain joins TRBV29-1 to TRBJ2-1; 10 nucleotides match TRBD2. The CDR3 sequence is 17 residues long. In germline, CDR1 is SQVTM, CDR2 ANQGSEA. The CDR3: CSVSVAGGLHSYNGQFF. CDR3 coding DNA: TGCAGCGTTTCGGTAGCGGGGGGCCTTCACTCCTACAATGGGCAGTTCTTC.

This clonotype has a count of ten or more. This chain uses TRBV11-2 with TRBJ2-1; 7 bases are a match to TRBD1. After removal of 5 bases from V and 5 bases from J, the junction contained 12 bases not matched to a gene. This CDR3 comprises 16 residues. Germline CDR1 is SGHAT and CDR2 is FQNNGV. CDR3 coding DNA: TGTGCCAGCAGCCCTACCAGACAGGGCTTCCACAATGAGCAGTTCTTC. Translated: CASSPTRQGFHNEQFF.

A few counts support this clonotype. The V gene is TRBV11-2, the J gene TRBJ2-5; 14 bases are shared with TRBD2. The V segment lost 3 bases and the J segment 1 base; nucleotides outside the gene matches: 4. The CDR3 is made up of 17 amino acids. Germline CDR1 SGHAT, CDR2 FQNNGV. DNA of the CDR3: TGTGCCAGCAGCTTCGGACTAGCGGGAGGCTTCCAAGAGACCCAGTACTTC. Amino acids: CASSFGLAGGFQETQYF.

About this clonotype: Being one base from a much bigger clone, this may be a read error. The CDR3 nucleotides are TGTGCCAGCAACCGAAACCGGGACTACAATGAGCAGTTCTTC. Protein sequence: CASNRNRDYNEQFF. This rearrangement joins TRBV14 to TRBJ2-1; D may be TRBD2 (5 bases). Trimming removed 7 bases at V and 3 bases at J, with 13 bases between. This CDR3 comprises 14 residues. The germline V gene has CDR1 SGHDN and CDR2 FVKESK.

This clonotype was seen many times. V gene TRBV15 combines with J gene TRBJ1-1, with TRBD1 as a possible D gene (6 bases). The CDR3 length is 14 residues. The germline gives CDR1 LNHNV, CDR2 YYDKDF (reference sequence). With 8 bases removed from V and 5 bases from J, the gap between germline ends came to 18 bases. The CDR3 sequence: CATGQQGAWTEAFF. CDR3 nucleotides: TGTGCCACCGGACAACAGGGTGCTTGGACTGAAGCTTTCTTT.

This clonotype was observed at least ten times. This chain links TRBV13 with TRBJ1-3; 7 positions agree with TRBD1. Germline CDR1 is PRHDT and CDR2 is FYEKMQ (reference sequence). The CDR3 sequence is 14 residues long. J was trimmed by 4 bases and V by 4 bases; bases with no gene match: 4. CDR3 residues: CASSSTGLGNTIYF. The CDR3 DNA follows: TGTGCCAGCAGCTCGACAGGGCTAGGAAACACCATATATTTT.

This clonotype was seen many times. This chain links TRBV28 with TRBJ2-1; D is unresolved. The V end was cut by 11 bases, the J end by 3 bases, with 14 bases between. Germline V gene lookup returns CDR1 MDHEN and CDR2 SYDVKM. The CDR3 sequence is 13 residues long. CDR3 loop: CASNTYRYNEQFF. CDR3 nucleotides: TGTGCCTCTAACACGTACCGCTACAATGAGCAGTTCTTC.